This T cell receptor beta chain is from a study of blood T cell repertoires in COVID-19. Enrollment of patients from Seattle took place during active infection, with longitudinal follow-up. The V gene's germline CDR1 is LGHDT and CDR2 YNNKEL (reference sequence). The V and J ends lost 4 bases and 0 bases respectively, with 12 bases between them. The CDR3 loop spans 15 amino acids. Generated by immunoSEQ multiplex PCR, the TCRdb table keeps only in-frame clones and is missing some. The data hold about 130,000 clones, with 85% to 90% observed a single time. The chain is built from TRBV3-1 (or the pseudogene TRBV3-2) and TRBJ1-2, with TRBD1 as a possible D gene (5 bases). The specimen sequenced was peripheral blood. This TCR derives from a man in his sixties with COVID-19, enrolled during active disease. The CDR3 protein is CASSLGQRANYGYTF. In nucleotides, the CDR3 is TGTGCCAGCAGCCTCGGACAAAGGGCTAACTATGGCTACACCTTC.